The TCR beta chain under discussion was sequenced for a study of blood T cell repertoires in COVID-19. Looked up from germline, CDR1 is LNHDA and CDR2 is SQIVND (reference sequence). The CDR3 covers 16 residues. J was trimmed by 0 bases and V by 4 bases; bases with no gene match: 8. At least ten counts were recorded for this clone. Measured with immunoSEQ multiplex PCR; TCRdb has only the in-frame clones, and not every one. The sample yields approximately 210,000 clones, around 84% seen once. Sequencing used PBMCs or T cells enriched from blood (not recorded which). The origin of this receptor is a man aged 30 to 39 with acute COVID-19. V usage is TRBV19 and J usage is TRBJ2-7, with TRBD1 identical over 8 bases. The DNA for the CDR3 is TGTGCCAGTAGTACCCAGGGGGCCTTTTTCTCCTACGAGCAGTACTTC. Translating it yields CASSTQGAFFSYEQYF.